Below, 25 T cell receptor beta chains from the same sample are listed, as sequenced in a study of a mutant IDH1 vaccine in newly diagnosed glioma. Time point reported: week 47, end of study. Doses consisted of 300 ug of mutant IDH1 20-mer peptide each, paired with topical imiquimod. Their specific antigens are unknown. TCRdb's copy holds only in-frame clones and misses some; the assay was immunoSEQ multiplex PCR. Found here are about 94,000 clones, under 90% of them singletons; the top ten hold 0.77%. The specimen was PBMCs, collected from a glioma patient whose treatment included an IDH1 peptide vaccine. Receptor source: a woman in her forties or fifties with glioma.

The chain joins TRBV7-3 to TRBJ2-1; 11 nucleotides line up with TRBD2. V gave up 0 bases and J gave up 9 bases; unmatched junction bases: 10. CDR3 length: 17 residues. Germline-derived CDR1 and CDR2 are SGHTA and FQGTGA. CDR3 in amino acids: CASSLTGTSGSRGEQFF. The CDR3 nucleotides read TGTGCCAGCAGCTTAACAGGCACTAGCGGGAGTAGGGGTGAGCAGTTCTTC.

V usage is TRBV5-1 and J usage is TRBJ2-2; D is unclear. Germline V lookup: CDR1 SGHRS, CDR2 YFSETQ. Trimming removed 4 bases at V and 2 bases at J, with 12 bases between. The CDR3 sequence is 15 residues long. CDR3 region: CASSAGRRNTGELFF. For the CDR3, the DNA is TGCGCCAGCAGCGCCGGGCGGAGAAACACCGGGGAGCTGTTTTTT.

The chain employs TRBV13 and TRBJ2-4, with 7 bases fitting TRBD1. V shed 3 bases and J 3 bases; nucleotides not matched to a gene: 14. The V gene's germline CDR1 is PRHDT and CDR2 FYEKMQ (reference sequence). The CDR3 sequence is 18 residues long. The chain's CDR3 is CASSLGRDRMAGKNIQYF. CDR3 nucleotide sequence: TGTGCCAGCAGCTTGGGCAGGGACAGAATGGCCGGCAAAAACATTCAGTACTTC.

CDR3 protein: CASSESSGRAAYNEQFF. In DNA form, the CDR3 reads TGTGCCAGCAGTGAATCTAGCGGGAGGGCCGCCTACAATGAGCAGTTCTTC. This chain joins TRBV25-1 and TRBJ2-1, with 12 bases fitting TRBD2. The trim removed 1 base at V and 2 bases at J, leaving 3 bases unmatched. The CDR3 covers 17 residues. Per the germline V gene, CDR1 is MGHDK and CDR2 is SYGVNS.

The genes are TRBV12-2 and TRBJ2-1. TRBV12-2 is classified as a pseudogene. The CDR3 consists of 13 residues. The CDR3 nucleotides read TGTGCAAGTCGCTTCGACCTATACAATGAGCAGTTCTTC. Translation gives CASRFDLYNEQFF.

The chain is built from TRBV6-5 and TRBJ2-7; D may be TRBD2 (5 bases). The CDR3 extends over 14 amino acids. V lost 5 bases and J lost 5, with 16 bases in between. CDR1 is MNHEY, CDR2 SVGAGI, per germline. Here the CDR3 DNA reads TGTGCCAGCAGTCCCAATTGGCTCGGGAACGAGCAGTACTTC. Translation gives CASSPNWLGNEQYF.

This chain uses TRBV5-1 with TRBJ2-3; 10 bases fit TRBD2. Germline CDR1 reads SGHRS; CDR2 reads YFSETQ. V trimming: 0 bases; J trimming: 5 bases; junction bases outside the gene matches: 6. This CDR3 is built from 16 residues. CDR3 amino acids: CASSLVPAGGQDTQYF. CDR3 nucleotides: TGCGCCAGCAGCTTGGTCCCAGCGGGAGGGCAAGATACGCAGTATTTT. Combining the CDR3 with reference TRBV5-1 and TRBJ2-3 gives the whole variable domain KAGVTQTPRYLIKTRGQQVTLSCSPISGHRSVSWYQQTPGQGLQFLFEYFSETQRNKGNFPGRFSGRQFSNSRSEMNVSTLELGDSALYLCASSLVPAGGQDTQYFGPGTRLTVL.

This clone was counted a single time. This chain uses TRBV12-5 with TRBJ2-7; D tentatively fits TRBD1 or TRBD2 (5 bases each). The V gene lost 3 bases and the J gene lost 6 bases, with 9 bases spanning the gap. The CDR3 runs 12 residues. Germline CDR1 reads LGHNT; CDR2 reads FRNRAP. The CDR3 nucleotides are TGTGCTAGTGGTTTAACTGGGGGCGAGCAGTACTTC. Residues: CASGLTGGEQYF.

This clone is a singleton in its sample. The same CDR3 also results from other DNA sequences found in this sample. The rearrangement links TRBV28 to TRBJ2-7; 9 bases agree with TRBD1. This CDR3 is 14 amino acids long. Trimming cost V 3 bases and J 1 base; bases outside gene matches: 1. Germline values: CDR1 MDHEN, CDR2 SYDVKM. The DNA of the CDR3 is TGTGCCAGCAGTTTGACAGGGGGGTCCTACGAGCAGTACTTC. Its translation: CASSLTGGSYEQYF.

The chain has TRBV19 and TRBJ2-2, with D perhaps assigned TRBD1 or TRBD2 (5 bases each). The V and J ends lost 8 bases and 0 bases respectively, with 13 bases between them. Germline CDR1 LNHDA, CDR2 SQIVND (reference sequence). CDR3 size: 15 residues. The CDR3 loop reads CASARGAANTGELFF. The CDR3 coding sequence is TGTGCCAGTGCAAGAGGGGCGGCGAACACCGGGGAGCTGTTTTTT.

A single count supports this clone. The rearrangement uses TRBV28 and TRBJ2-1, with 7 positions matching TRBD2. The CDR3 extends over 14 amino acids. Looked up from germline, CDR1 is MDHEN and CDR2 is SYDVKM. V lost 10 bases to trimming and J lost 4 bases; unmatched junction nucleotides: 10. The CDR3 loop reads CATWAGAEYNEQFF. The CDR3 coding sequence is TGTGCCACCTGGGCGGGAGCAGAGTACAATGAGCAGTTCTTC.

This clone is a singleton in its sample. The V call is TRBV28, the J call TRBJ1-3; the D gene is possibly TRBD1 (6 bases). Deletions cut 5 bases from V and 0 bases from J, with 14 bases between. Germline assignment: CDR1 MDHEN and CDR2 SYDVKM. This CDR3 spans 16 amino acids. CDR3 DNA sequence: TGTGCCAGCAGTGGGGACACGGAGGCCTCTGGAAACACCATATATTTT. Its translation is CASSGDTEASGNTIYF. Full variable domain (rest looked up from reference TRBV28 and TRBJ1-3): DVKVTQSSRYLVKRTGEKVFLECVQDMDHENMFWYRQDPGLGLRLIYFSYDVKMKEKGDIPEGYSVSREKKERFSLILESASTNQTSMYLCASSGDTEASGNTIYFGEGSWLTVV.

V gene TRBV28 combines with J gene TRBJ2-2, with 7 bases lining up with TRBD1. CDR3 length: 15 residues. Germline lookup yields CDR1 MDHEN and CDR2 SYDVKM. V dropped 6 bases and J dropped 5; count of bases not matched to a gene: 9. Written as DNA, the CDR3 is TGTGCCAGCAGGTTAAACAGGGGAATTACCGGGGAGCTGTTTTTT. It yields the protein CASRLNRGITGELFF.

This sequence joins TRBV6-1 and TRBJ2-7; 10 bases are shared with TRBD2. The CDR3 is 14 amino acids. J lost 4 bases, V lost 7 bases, and 7 bases had no gene match. Germline assignment: CDR1 MNHNS and CDR2 SASEGT. For the CDR3, the DNA is TGTGCCAGCATGTCGACTAGCGGGTCATACGAGCAGTACTTC. Translation gives CASMSTSGSYEQYF.

In its sample, this clone was seen once. The gene calls are TRBV4-1 and TRBJ1-1; D gene uncertain. Germline assignment: CDR1 MGHRA and CDR2 YSYEKL. V lost 0 bases, J lost 11 bases, and 16 bases lay in between. CDR3 length: 14 amino acids. The CDR3 bases are TGCGCCAGCAGCCAAGATGGGCGGCGGGGTTCGGCTTTCTTT. Protein: CASSQDGRRGSAFF.

The chain carries TRBV15 and TRBJ2-5; D gene uncertain. Germline-derived CDR1 and CDR2 are LNHNV and YYDKDF (reference sequence). This CDR3 contains 14 residues. The germline V and J ends were trimmed by 0 bases and 1 base, with 6 bases remaining between them. CDR3 nucleotides: TGTGCCACCAGCAGAGAACAGTCCCAAGAGACCCAGTACTTC. Encoded protein: CATSREQSQETQYF.

The chain joins TRBV2 to TRBJ1-3; TRBD1 agrees at 11 bases. CDR1 is SNHLY, CDR2 FYNNEI, per germline. V lost 6 bases to trimming and J lost 0 bases; unmatched junction nucleotides: 10. This CDR3 region has 18 residues. The CDR3 DNA reads as TGTGCCAGCAGGACCCGGACAGGGGGCTTTAGCTCTGGAAACACCATATATTTT. Its protein is CASRTRTGGFSSGNTIYF. Supplemented by reference TRBV2 and TRBJ1-3, the full variable domain reads EPEVTQTPSHQVTQMGQEVILRCVPISNHLYFYWYRQILGQKVEFLVSFYNNEISEKSEIFDDQFSVERPDGSNFTLKIRSTKLEDSAMYFCASRTRTGGFSSGNTIYFGEGSWLTVV.

The CDR3 loop is CASSMRRPGANVLTF. The DNA for the CDR3 is TGTGCCAGTAGTATGCGGAGGCCCGGGGCCAACGTCCTGACTTTC. This chain uses TRBV19 with TRBJ2-6; maybe TRBD2 (5 bases). The germline CDR1 and CDR2 sequences are LNHDA and SQIVND (reference sequence). Between the trimmed V and J ends, which lost 3 bases and 4 bases, there was a span of 10 bases. CDR3 length: 15 amino acids. Full variable domain (outside the CDR3, taken from reference TRBV19 and TRBJ2-6): DGGITQSPKYLFRKEGQNVTLSCEQNLNHDAMYWYRQDPGQGLRLIYYSQIVNDFQKGDIAEGYSVSREKKESFPLTVTSAQKNPTAFYLCASSMRRPGANVLTFGAGSRLTVL.

This clone was detected only a few times. The chain is built from TRBV4-1 and TRBJ1-5; D not certain. The CDR3 extends over 13 amino acids. CDR1 is MGHRA, CDR2 YSYEKL, per germline. V lost 0 bases and J 6 bases, leaving 6 bases between the germline ends. The CDR3, as DNA: TGCGCCAGCAGCCAAGACGAAGGTCAGCCCCAGCATTTT. Protein sequence: CASSQDEGQPQHF.

V and J are TRBV5-1 and TRBJ2-5, with D unclear. The germline V gene has CDR1 SGHRS and CDR2 YFSETQ. This CDR3 comprises 15 residues. Trimming pared 0 bases from V and 5 bases from J, leaving 14 bases between. Written as DNA, the CDR3 is TGCGCCAGCAGCTTGGAAGTGGGTCTCCGCGAGACCCAGTACTTC. Encoded protein: CASSLEVGLRETQYF. The variable domain in full, completed from reference TRBV5-1 and TRBJ2-5, reads KAGVTQTPRYLIKTRGQQVTLSCSPISGHRSVSWYQQTPGQGLQFLFEYFSETQRNKGNFPGRFSGRQFSNSRSEMNVSTLELGDSALYLCASSLEVGLRETQYFGPGTRLLVL.

The chain has TRBV19 and TRBJ1-4; the D is unclear. Looked up from germline, CDR1 is LNHDA and CDR2 is SQIVND (reference sequence). Trimming cost V 5 bases and J 7 bases, with 11 bases left between them. This CDR3 is 13 amino acids long. CDR3 bases: TGTGCCAGTAGTCCTTTGATGGTTGAAAAACTGTTTTTT. This codes for CASSPLMVEKLFF.

The rearrangement joins TRBV7-8 to TRBJ1-5; D might be TRBD1 (6 bases). The CDR3 contains 14 residues. Trimming took off 3 bases at V and 5 bases at J, with 11 bases between the two ends. Germline V gene lookup returns CDR1 SGHVS and CDR2 FQNEAQ. This chain's CDR3 is CASSFNRDYQPQHF. In DNA form, the CDR3 reads TGTGCCAGCAGCTTTAACAGGGATTATCAGCCCCAGCATTTT.

This clone was recorded only once. The chain is built from TRBV2 and TRBJ1-1; D gene unclear. V was cut by 6 bases and J by 5 bases, with 7 bases left in between. The CDR3 sequence is 11 residues long. Germline V gives CDR1 SNHLY, CDR2 FYNNEI. The CDR3 DNA sequence: TGTGCCAGCAGCGTATTAACTGAAGCTTTCTTT. This encodes CASSVLTEAFF.

The rearrangement uses TRBV5-1 and TRBJ2-7, with 9 nucleotides matching TRBD2. Germline V gene sequence: CDR1 SGHRS, CDR2 YFSETQ. Trimming removed 3 bases from V and 4 bases from J; junction bases left unmatched: 5. The CDR3 covers 14 residues. The CDR3 bases are TGCGCCAGCAGCTCCGGGACTAGCTTGTACGAGCAGTACTTC. It yields the protein CASSSGTSLYEQYF.

The gene calls are TRBV10-1 and TRBJ2-1; weak D call: TRBD1 (6 bases). The germline V and J ends were trimmed by 0 bases and 3 bases, with 9 bases remaining between them. Germline V gives CDR1 WNHNN, CDR2 SYGVQD (reference sequence). CDR3 length: 15 amino acids. CDR3 region: CASSESQGYYNEQFF. The CDR3 nucleotides read TGCGCCAGCAGTGAGTCTCAGGGGTACTACAATGAGCAGTTCTTC.